This is a list of T cell receptor beta chains from one sample in a study of blood T cells in healthy people across ages. One entry per CDR3 protein, called by TCRdb with MiXCR from the 5' RACE reads. The table includes roughly 800,000 distinct CDR3 sequences, roughly 35% detected once. Sequencing was carried out using blood. The receptors derive from a man between 18 and 29 years old in good health. CDR3s include the opening cysteine and the closing phenylalanine or tryptophan. Expanded clones get a size class; other rows say once, few or many, or leave the size out.

>TRBV6-6|TRBJ2-3|.
CASSYSTGRGTDTQYF
>TRBV20-1|TRBJ2-7|few
CSARKGGNEQYF
>TRBV9|TRBJ2-7|.
CASSLLTSGLINEQYF
>TRBV4-3|.|many
CASSRQTGDNEQYF
>TRBV20-1|TRBJ2-1|many
CSAARSFGNEQFF
>TRBV14|TRBJ1-2|.
CASSLTGTGEYGYTF
>TRBV7-9|TRBJ1-2|many
CASSQGGTGAYGYTF
>TRBV7-3|TRBJ2-3|.
CASSLNRGTQYF
>TRBV6-6|TRBJ2-1|.
CASSKTAMGETQFF
>TRBV3-1|TRBJ1-2|.
CASSGQGKEGYGYTF
>TRBV20-1|TRBJ1-1|few
CSANWYTSEAFF
>TRBV5-1|TRBJ1-5|.
CASSLGGRGQPQHF
>TRBV20-1|TRBJ2-7|many
CSARDRMLRTYEQYF
>TRBV7-2|TRBJ2-3|once
CASSLDGGVRTDTQYF
>TRBV6-5|TRBJ1-1|.
CASSYGQAFRETEAFF
>TRBV12-3/TRBV12-4|TRBJ2-1|many
CASSPGTGGYNEQFF
>TRBV6-5|TRBJ2-3|.
CASSYRGEPTDTQYF
>TRBV6-5|TRBJ2-1|.
CASRWGAGEQFF
>TRBV7-2|TRBJ2-2|.
CASSLWGELLTGELFF
>TRBV13|TRBJ2-5|.
CASSLGDIETQYF
>TRBV28|TRBJ2-3|.
CASSLGQGSITDTQYF
>TRBV4-3|TRBJ2-3|few
CASSQGEGKVARTDTQYF
>TRBV6-5|TRBJ1-5|few
CASSPGGADNQPQHF
>TRBV7-2|TRBJ2-1|.
CASSFDRGEYNEQFF
>TRBV12-3/TRBV12-4|TRBJ1-2|many
CASSLSGPKGAGYTF